The rows below give T cell receptor beta chains drawn from one sample of a study of CD8 T cells in ankylosing spondylitis. TCRdb fed the 5' RACE reads into MiXCR, producing one record per CDR3 protein. Of about 510,000 distinct CDR3 sequences listed, about 5.7% are singletons. The sequencing input was blood, either unsorted or a sorted T cell fraction (not recorded which). The source of these receptors is a male donor with ankylosing spondylitis. CDR3s include the opening cysteine and the closing phenylalanine or tryptophan. The D gene is left open where the match is weak. Some rows mark clone size as missing; the rest say once, few, many or name a class of expanded clone.

v_gene: TRBV18
j_gene: TRBJ2-7
d_gene: TRBD2
abundance: -
CDR3aa: CASSPQAGGASYEQYF
CDR3nt: TGTGCCAGCTCACCACAAGCGGGAGGGGCCTCCTACGAGCAGTACTTC

v_gene: TRBV29-1
j_gene: TRBJ1-4
d_gene: -
abundance: many
CDR3aa: CSARGGAREKLFF
CDR3nt: TGCAGCGCCCGGGGGGGGGCAAGAGAAAAACTGTTTTTT

v_gene: TRBV7-2
j_gene: TRBJ1-1
d_gene: -
abundance: many
CDR3aa: CASSLITGTNTEAFF
CDR3nt: TGTGCCAGCAGCTTAATAACAGGGACTAACACTGAAGCTTTCTTT

v_gene: TRBV4-2
j_gene: TRBJ2-2
d_gene: -
abundance: many
CDR3aa: CASSQRGPANTGELFF
CDR3nt: TGTGCCAGCAGCCAAAGGGGCCCCGCGAACACCGGGGAGCTGTTTTTT

v_gene: TRBV7-9
j_gene: TRBJ2-3
d_gene: -
abundance: -
CDR3aa: CASSRGLLCGTQYF
CDR3nt: TGTGCCAGCAGCCGCGGACTACTCTGCGGTACGCAGTATTTT

v_gene: TRBV10-3
j_gene: TRBJ1-1
d_gene: -
abundance: many
CDR3aa: CATAGVASSSEAFF
CDR3nt: TGTGCCACGGCTGGAGTGGCTAGCTCTTCTGAAGCTTTCTTT

v_gene: TRBV4-3
j_gene: TRBJ1-1
d_gene: -
abundance: many
CDR3aa: CASSRNQGINTEAFF
CDR3nt: TGCGCCAGCAGCCGGAACCAGGGGATCAACACTGAAGCTTTCTTT

v_gene: TRBV5-5
j_gene: TRBJ1-2
d_gene: -
abundance: few
CDR3aa: CASSLSLGQIYGYTF
CDR3nt: TGTGCCAGCAGCCTTAGTCTGGGACAAATCTATGGCTACACCTTC

v_gene: TRBV20-1
j_gene: TRBJ2-5
d_gene: -
abundance: many
CDR3aa: CSARTPETQYF
CDR3nt: TGCAGTGCGCGGACCCCAGAGACCCAGTACTTC

v_gene: TRBV4-3
j_gene: TRBJ2-3
d_gene: TRBD2
abundance: many
CDR3aa: CASSRGLSGGLSTDTQYF
CDR3nt: TGCGCCAGCAGCCGGGGGCTCAGCGGGGGGCTCAGCACAGATACGCAGTATTTT

v_gene: TRBV10-2
j_gene: TRBJ2-7
d_gene: -
abundance: many
CDR3aa: CASSVDGTHAYEQYF
CDR3nt: TGCGCCAGCAGTGTGGATGGGACCCACGCCTACGAGCAGTACTTC

v_gene: TRBV6-5
j_gene: TRBJ2-7
d_gene: -
abundance: many
CDR3aa: CASSYGRTRYYEQYF
CDR3nt: TGTGCCAGCAGTTATGGACGGACGAGATACTACGAGCAGTACTTC

v_gene: TRBV12-3/TRBV12-4
j_gene: TRBJ2-7
d_gene: TRBD2
abundance: many
CDR3aa: CASSPLSGSYEQYF
CDR3nt: TGTGCCAGCAGTCCTCTTAGCGGGAGCTACGAGCAGTACTTC

v_gene: TRBV29-1
j_gene: TRBJ2-1
d_gene: TRBD1
abundance: many
CDR3aa: CSVEGGRGKYNEQFF
CDR3nt: TGCAGCGTGGAAGGAGGCAGGGGGAAGTACAATGAGCAGTTCTTC

v_gene: TRBV7-2
j_gene: TRBJ2-7
d_gene: -
abundance: many
CDR3aa: CASSSRASGRSEQYF
CDR3nt: TGTGCCAGCAGCTCACGGGCCTCGGGGCGTTCTGAGCAGTACTTC

v_gene: TRBV12-3/TRBV12-4
j_gene: TRBJ1-2
d_gene: -
abundance: many
CDR3aa: CASSHPAGAGYTF
CDR3nt: TGTGCCAGCAGCCATCCCGCAGGGGCAGGCTACACCTTC

v_gene: TRBV4-2
j_gene: TRBJ2-2
d_gene: TRBD2
abundance: few
CDR3aa: CASSQPLAGGGAGELFF
CDR3nt: TGTGCCAGCAGCCAACCCCTAGCGGGAGGAGGCGCCGGGGAGCTGTTTTTT

v_gene: TRBV4-3
j_gene: TRBJ1-1
d_gene: -
abundance: few
CDR3aa: CASSQDRIWTPSPMNTEAFF
CDR3nt: TGCGCCAGCAGCCAAGATCGGATTTGGACTCCCAGTCCCATGAACACTGAAGCTTTCTTT

v_gene: TRBV11-2
j_gene: TRBJ2-1
d_gene: TRBD1
abundance: many
CDR3aa: CASTRKQGKGDNEQFF
CDR3nt: TGTGCCAGCACCAGGAAACAGGGGAAGGGAGACAATGAGCAGTTCTTC

v_gene: TRBV29-1
j_gene: TRBJ2-1
d_gene: -
abundance: many
CDR3aa: CSVDGPRNEQFF
CDR3nt: TGCAGCGTTGACGGACCCCGCAATGAGCAGTTCTTC

v_gene: TRBV14
j_gene: TRBJ2-1
d_gene: -
abundance: -
CDR3aa: CASSHRSPSYNEQFF
CDR3nt: TGTGCCAGCAGCCACCGATCCCCCTCCTACAATGAGCAGTTCTTC

v_gene: TRBV5-1
j_gene: TRBJ1-1
d_gene: TRBD1
abundance: many
CDR3aa: CASSRTGVEAFF
CDR3nt: TGCGCCAGCAGCCGGACAGGGGTTGAAGCTTTCTTT

v_gene: TRBV29-1
j_gene: TRBJ2-1
d_gene: TRBD1
abundance: many
CDR3aa: CSVQDRGRGNEQFF
CDR3nt: TGCAGCGTCCAGGACAGGGGGCGAGGTAATGAGCAGTTCTTC

v_gene: TRBV20-1
j_gene: TRBJ2-1
d_gene: -
abundance: -
CDR3aa: CSASETSSAYNEQFF
CDR3nt: TGCAGTGCTAGCGAGACCTCCAGCGCCTACAATGAGCAGTTCTTC

v_gene: TRBV5-5
j_gene: TRBJ2-1
d_gene: TRBD2
abundance: many
CDR3aa: CASIKTVTSGTNNEQFF
CDR3nt: TGTGCCAGCATCAAGACGGTTACTAGCGGGACAAACAATGAGCAGTTCTTC

v_gene: TRBV6-1
j_gene: TRBJ2-4
d_gene: -
abundance: many
CDR3aa: CASSRDGVDKNIQYF
CDR3nt: TGTGCCAGCAGTAGGGACGGCGTGGACAAAAACATTCAGTACTTC

v_gene: TRBV4-3
j_gene: TRBJ2-5
d_gene: -
abundance: many
CDR3aa: CASSQGEGAQYF
CDR3nt: TGCGCCAGCAGCCAAGGGGAGGGGGCCCAGTACTTC